The 19 T cell receptor beta chains reported below all come from one sample, sequenced in a study of CD8 T cells in Susac syndrome. Random hexamers were used to reverse transcribe the RNA input (about 0.5 to 1 ug). TCRdb reprocessed the immunoSEQ multiplex PCR reads with MiXCR, giving one entry per CDR3 protein. The sample gives some 180,000 distinct CDR3 sequences, about 94% of which show up once; 0.1% is in the top ten. The sequenced sample consisted of CD4+ T cells from PBMCs. These receptor sequences come from a human donor in good health.

This clonotype was detected a few times. The chain uses TRBV7-6 and TRBJ1-2, with D maybe TRBD1 (5 bases). Trimming took 3 bases from V and 8 from J, leaving 13 bases between them. The germline CDR1 and CDR2 sequences are SGHVS and FNYEAQ. The CDR3 runs 13 residues. The CDR3 coding sequence is TGTGCCAGCAGCTTTCGTCAGGGAGGGGGCTACACCTTC. It is translated as CASSFRQGGGYTF.

The chain has TRBV20-1 and TRBJ1-3; no firm D call. V was cut by 3 bases and J by 2 bases, with 8 bases left in between. The CDR3 runs to 13 residues. Germline V gene data show CDR1 as DFQATT and CDR2 as SNEGSKA (reference sequence). CDR3 coding DNA: TGCAGTGCTAGCGGGAGGGCTGGAAACACCATATATTTT. This codes for CSASGRAGNTIYF.

In its sample, this clonotype was seen once. The chain carries TRBV5-6 and TRBJ2-2, with D possibly being TRBD1 (5 bases). Germline V CDR1 and CDR2: SGHDT, YYEEEE. V lost 0 bases, J lost 4 bases, and 13 bases lay in between. The CDR3 spans 16 residues. The CDR3 is CASSLAAGRRTGELFF. The CDR3 DNA reads as TGTGCCAGCAGCTTGGCGGCAGGGCGTCGCACCGGGGAGCTGTTTTTT.

The chain has TRBV5-1 and TRBJ1-5, with 11 bases aligning to TRBD1. The V gene end was trimmed by 4 bases and the J gene end by 0 bases; junction bases not matched to a gene: 3. The germline CDR1 and CDR2 sequences are SGHRS and YFSETQ. The CDR3 runs 16 residues. The CDR3 DNA reads as TGCGCCAGCAGCCCGGGGACAGGGGGTAGCAATCAGCCCCAGCATTTT. It translates to CASSPGTGGSNQPQHF. Full variable domain (remainder filled in from reference TRBV5-1 and TRBJ1-5): KAGVTQTPRYLIKTRGQQVTLSCSPISGHRSVSWYQQTPGQGLQFLFEYFSETQRNKGNFPGRFSGRQFSNSRSEMNVSTLELGDSALYLCASSPGTGGSNQPQHFGDGTRLSIL.

The chain employs TRBV24-1 and TRBJ1-2; 8 bases map to TRBD1. CDR1 and CDR2 from the germline V gene are KGHDR and SFDVKD. The CDR3 sequence is 16 residues long. The V and J ends lost 4 bases and 4 bases, in that order; junction bases with no gene match: 10. This chain's CDR3 is CATSEGPGTGGYGYTF. CDR3 DNA sequence: TGTGCCACCAGTGAAGGCCCCGGGACAGGAGGCTATGGCTACACCTTC.

V gene TRBV7-2 combines with J gene TRBJ2-5; TRBD2 matches 7 bases. The junction had 14 bases not matched to a gene; V was cut back by 6 bases and J by 4 bases. Germline CDR1 SGHTA, CDR2 FQGNSA. This CDR3 is built from 16 residues. In DNA form, the CDR3 reads TGTGCCAGCAGGCCTTCGGGGGGAGCGGTTGGAGAGACCCAGTACTTC. Its protein product is CASRPSGGAVGETQYF.

The rearrangement uses TRBV6-2 or TRBV6-3 and TRBJ2-7, with D unclear. The V end was cut by 7 bases, the J end by 5 bases, with 12 bases between. CDR1 MNHEY and CDR2 SVGEGT come from the germline V gene. The length of the CDR3 is 12 residues. CDR3: CASTAVGHEQYF. In DNA form, the CDR3 reads TGTGCCAGCACCGCGGTAGGCCACGAGCAGTACTTC.

The chain uses TRBV28 and TRBJ1-2; perhaps TRBD1 as D (5 bases). Germline CDR1 reads MDHEN; CDR2 reads SYDVKM. This CDR3 region has 12 residues. The V and J ends lost 7 bases and 8 bases respectively, with 14 bases between them. The CDR3 DNA reads as TGTGCCAGCACCTGGGGCCCTTGGGGCTACACCTTC. The encoded protein is CASTWGPWGYTF.

The rearrangement joins TRBV2 to TRBJ1-5; no firm D call. The ends were cut back, 8 bases at V and 0 bases at J, with 17 bases in the middle. The CDR3 runs 16 residues. Germline V gives CDR1 SNHLY, CDR2 FYNNEI. The CDR3 is CASGEQQFHSNQPQHF. CDR3 in DNA: TGTGCCAGCGGGGAACAGCAATTTCATAGCAATCAGCCCCAGCATTTT.

The J gene is TRBJ2-4, the V gene TRBV18, with TRBD1 identical over 8 bases. The trim removed 5 bases at V and 0 bases at J, leaving 6 bases unmatched. This CDR3 comprises 16 residues. Germline V CDR1 and CDR2: KGHSH, LQKENI. CDR3 in amino acids: CASSKRQGLAKNIQYF. CDR3 DNA: TGTGCCAGCTCAAAACGACAGGGGCTAGCCAAAAACATTCAGTACTTC.

The chain carries TRBV27 and TRBJ2-5; possibly TRBD2 for D (5 bases). There are 12 residues in the CDR3. Germline-derived CDR1 and CDR2 are MNHEY and SMNVEV (reference sequence). Deletions cut 6 bases from V and 4 bases from J, with 9 bases between. CDR3 in DNA: TGTGCCAGCAGGGACCGGGGAGAGACCCAGTACTTC. This translates into CASRDRGETQYF.

The rearrangement links TRBV20-1 to TRBJ2-3; D unclear. The ends were cut back, 1 base at V and 2 bases at J, with 4 bases in the middle. The CDR3 covers 12 residues. CDR1 and CDR2 (germline): DFQATT, SNEGSKA (reference sequence). The CDR3 nucleotides read TGCAGTGCTAGAGCTTCCACAGATACGCAGTATTTT. As protein: CSARASTDTQYF.

This clonotype was seen only a few times. The genes are TRBV9 and TRBJ1-1; 7 bases are shared with TRBD1. This CDR3 is built from 14 residues. Trimming cost V 2 bases and J 0 bases; bases outside gene matches: 1. CDR1 and CDR2 (germline): SGDLS, YYNGEE. The CDR3 region is CASSVTGLNTEAFF. The CDR3 DNA reads TGTGCCAGCAGCGTGACAGGGCTGAACACTGAAGCTTTCTTT. Variable domain in full (rest from reference TRBV9 and TRBJ1-1): DSGVTQTPKHLITATGQRVTLRCSPRSGDLSVYWYQQSLDQGLQFLIQYYNGEERAKGNILERFSAQQFPDLHSELNLSSLELGDSALYFCASSVTGLNTEAFFGQGTRLTVV.

The gene calls are TRBV7-8 and TRBJ1-5; 8 bases agree with TRBD1. The junction had 7 bases not matched to a gene; V was cut back by 3 bases and J by 6 bases. Germline CDR1 is SGHVS and CDR2 is FQNEAQ. The CDR3 is made up of 15 amino acids. The DNA of the CDR3 is TGTGCCAGCAGCTTGAGGACAGGGCCCACTCAGCCCCAGCATTTT. Translated: CASSLRTGPTQPQHF.

The chain recombines TRBV29-1 with TRBJ2-2, with 8 bases lining up with TRBD1. The CDR3 length is 15 residues. The germline V gene encodes CDR1 SQVTM and CDR2 ANQGSEA. V shed 7 bases and J 1 base; nucleotides not matched to a gene: 8. CDR3 in amino acids: CSGLKGTGNTGELFF. Here the CDR3 DNA reads TGCAGCGGATTAAAGGGGACAGGGAACACCGGGGAGCTGTTTTTT.

CDR3 nucleotides: TGTGCCAGCAGATCTCTAGCGGGGCCTTACAATGAGCAGTTCTTC. Protein: CASRSLAGPYNEQFF. The gene calls are TRBV12-3 or TRBV12-4 and TRBJ2-1; 9 positions match TRBD2. This CDR3 is 15 amino acids long. The junction had 7 bases not matched to a gene; V was cut back by 6 bases and J by 4 bases.

The genes are TRBV7-2 and TRBJ2-2; D unclear. Germline CDR1 reads SGHTA; CDR2 reads FQGNSA. The V gene lost 1 base and the J gene lost 6 bases, with 3 bases spanning the gap. CDR3 length equals 12 residues. For the CDR3, the DNA is TGTGCCAGCAGCTTAGACGCCGGGGAGCTGTTTTTT. Amino acids: CASSLDAGELFF. Full variable domain (rest looked up from reference TRBV7-2 and TRBJ2-2): GAGVSQSPSNKVTEKGKDVELRCDPISGHTALYWYRQSLGQGLEFLIYFQGNSAPDKSGLPSDRFSAERTGGSVSTLTIQRTQQEDSAVYLCASSLDAGELFFGEGSRLTVL.

J is TRBJ1-5 and V is TRBV9; D call uncertain. This CDR3 has 15 amino acids. Per germline, CDR1 SGDLS and CDR2 YYNGEE. Between the trimmed V and J ends, which lost 4 bases and 3 bases, there was a span of 14 bases. The CDR3 bases are TGTGCCAGCAGCCCCCGGGAGTCAGTCAATCAGCCCCAGCATTTT. Translating it yields CASSPRESVNQPQHF.

The chain uses TRBV29-1 and TRBJ2-1; the D gene is possibly TRBD1 (7 bases). This CDR3 is 15 amino acids long. CDR1 is SQVTM and CDR2 is ANQGSEA in the germline V gene. V gave up 7 bases and J gave up 2 bases, with 18 bases separating them. The CDR3 coding sequence is TGCAGCGCCCTTTTAGGAGGGGGCGCCTACAATGAGCAGTTCTTC. Its protein is CSALLGGGAYNEQFF.